Below, 5 T cell receptor beta chains from the same sample are listed, as sequenced in a study of blood T cell repertoires in COVID-19. Generated by immunoSEQ multiplex PCR, the TCRdb table keeps only in-frame clones and is missing some. The table records under 250,000 clones, around 90% of them present only once. What was sequenced was peripheral blood. Every receptor here comes from a man aged 18 to 29 with active or convalescent COVID-19.

V and J are TRBV6-2 or TRBV6-3 and TRBJ2-2; 11 nucleotides align to TRBD2. V lost 5 bases to trimming and J lost 6 bases; unmatched junction nucleotides: 14. Germline CDR1 MNHEY, CDR2 SVGEGT. This CDR3 has 18 amino acids. The CDR3 nucleotides are TGTGCCAGCAGTGATTTGCTCCTAGCGGGAGGCGGGGCCGGGGAGCTGTTTTTT. It translates to CASSDLLLAGGGAGELFF.

This clone was counted between two and nine times. The V call is TRBV7-3, the J call TRBJ1-1; D gene ambiguous. There are 15 residues in the CDR3. Germline lookup yields CDR1 SGHTA and CDR2 FQGTGA. V was clipped by 2 bases and J by 1 base, with 11 bases between them. The DNA for the CDR3 is TGTGCCAGCAGCTTATACTCGATACCGAACACTGAAGCTTTCTTT. This sequence encodes CASSLYSIPNTEAFF.

This rearrangement joins TRBV19 to TRBJ2-1, with a possible D match to TRBD1 (7 bases). Per germline, CDR1 LNHDA and CDR2 SQIVND (reference sequence). The CDR3 spans 15 residues. Trimming left V 3 bases short and J 7 bases short, with 16 bases between. CDR3 sequence: CASSITEGAGNEQFF. For the CDR3, the DNA is TGTGCCAGTAGTATTACGGAGGGGGCGGGAAATGAGCAGTTCTTC.

This chain joins TRBV2 and TRBJ2-1, with 9 positions matching TRBD2. Unmatched junction bases numbered 10, after V lost 3 bases and J lost 4 bases. This CDR3 region has 17 residues. Germline V gene sequence: CDR1 SNHLY, CDR2 FYNNEI. This chain's CDR3 is CASSDLAGISLYNEQFF. The CDR3 coding sequence is TGTGCCAGCAGTGATCTAGCGGGAATTTCCCTATACAATGAGCAGTTCTTC.

The rearrangement uses TRBV5-5 and TRBJ2-3, with D possibly matching TRBD2 (5 bases). The V and J ends lost 4 bases and 5 bases respectively, with 14 bases between them. From germline, CDR1 is SGHKS and CDR2 YYEKEE (reference sequence). The CDR3 length is 14 residues. The CDR3 region is CASSAGLFLDTQYF. CDR3 coding DNA: TGTGCCAGCAGCGCGGGCCTATTCTTAGATACGCAGTATTTT.